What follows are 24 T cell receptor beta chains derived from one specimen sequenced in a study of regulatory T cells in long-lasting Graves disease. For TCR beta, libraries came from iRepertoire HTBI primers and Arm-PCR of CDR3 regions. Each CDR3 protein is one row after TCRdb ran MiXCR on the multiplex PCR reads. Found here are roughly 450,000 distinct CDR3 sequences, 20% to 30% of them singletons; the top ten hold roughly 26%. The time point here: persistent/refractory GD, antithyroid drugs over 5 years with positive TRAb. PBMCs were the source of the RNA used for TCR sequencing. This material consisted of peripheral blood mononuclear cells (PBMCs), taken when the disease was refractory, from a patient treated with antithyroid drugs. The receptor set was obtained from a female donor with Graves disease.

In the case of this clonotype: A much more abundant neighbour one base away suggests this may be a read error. CDR3 region: CASSGGPLGANNEQFF. CDR3 coding DNA: TGTGCCAGCAGCGGGGGCCCCCTCGGGGCTAACAATGAGCAGTTCTTC. The rearrangement uses TRBV6-1 and TRBJ2-1; TRBD1 or TRBD2 may be the D gene (6 bases each). Germline-derived CDR1 and CDR2 are MNHNS and SASEGT. V lost 6 bases to trimming and J lost 5 bases, with 20 bases between them. This CDR3 contains 16 residues.

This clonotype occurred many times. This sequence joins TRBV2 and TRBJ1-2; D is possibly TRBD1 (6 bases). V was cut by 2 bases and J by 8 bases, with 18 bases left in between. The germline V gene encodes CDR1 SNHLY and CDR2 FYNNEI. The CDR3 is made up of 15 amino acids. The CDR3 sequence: CASSELLTGSRGYTF. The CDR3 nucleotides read TGTGCCAGCAGTGAACTCCTGACAGGCTCAAGAGGCTACACCTTC.

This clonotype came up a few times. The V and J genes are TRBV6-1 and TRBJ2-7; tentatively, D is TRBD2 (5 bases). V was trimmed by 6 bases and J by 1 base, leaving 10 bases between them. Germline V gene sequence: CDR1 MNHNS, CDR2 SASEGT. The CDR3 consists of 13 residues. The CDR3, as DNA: TGTGCCAGCAGAGGTAGCGTTTCCTACGAGCAGTACTTC. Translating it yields CASRGSVSYEQYF.

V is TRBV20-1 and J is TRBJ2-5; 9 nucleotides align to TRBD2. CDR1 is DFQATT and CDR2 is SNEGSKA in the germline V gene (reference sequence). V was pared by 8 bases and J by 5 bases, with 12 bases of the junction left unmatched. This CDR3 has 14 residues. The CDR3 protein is CSSWASGTGETQYF. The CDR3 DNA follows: TGCAGTTCATGGGCTAGCGGGACTGGGGAGACCCAGTACTTC.

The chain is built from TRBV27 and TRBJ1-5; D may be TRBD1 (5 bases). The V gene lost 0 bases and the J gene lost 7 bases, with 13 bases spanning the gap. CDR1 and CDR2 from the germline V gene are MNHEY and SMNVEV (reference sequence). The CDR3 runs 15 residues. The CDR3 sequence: CASSLSIRGEQPQHF. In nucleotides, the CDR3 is TGTGCCAGCAGTTTATCGATAAGAGGGGAGCAGCCCCAGCATTTT.

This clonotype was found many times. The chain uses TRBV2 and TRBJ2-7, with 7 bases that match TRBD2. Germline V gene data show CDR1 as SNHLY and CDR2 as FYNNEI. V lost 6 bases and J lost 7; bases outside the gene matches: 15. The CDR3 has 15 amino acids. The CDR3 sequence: CASRELGGGPDEQYF. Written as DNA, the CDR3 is TGTGCCAGCAGAGAGTTGGGGGGAGGGCCTGATGAGCAGTACTTC.

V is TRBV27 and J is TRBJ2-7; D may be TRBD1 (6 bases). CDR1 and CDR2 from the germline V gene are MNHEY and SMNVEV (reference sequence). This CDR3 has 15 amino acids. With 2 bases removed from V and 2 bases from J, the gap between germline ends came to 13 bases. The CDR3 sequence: CASSLNWDTTYEQYF. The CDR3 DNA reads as TGTGCCAGCAGTTTAAATTGGGACACCACCTACGAGCAGTACTTC.

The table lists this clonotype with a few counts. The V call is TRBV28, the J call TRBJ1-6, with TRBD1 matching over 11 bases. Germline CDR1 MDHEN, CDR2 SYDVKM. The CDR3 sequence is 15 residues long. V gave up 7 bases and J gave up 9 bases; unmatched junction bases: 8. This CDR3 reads CASNFPGTGGSPLHF. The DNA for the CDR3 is TGTGCCAGCAACTTTCCCGGGACAGGGGGTTCACCCCTCCACTTT.

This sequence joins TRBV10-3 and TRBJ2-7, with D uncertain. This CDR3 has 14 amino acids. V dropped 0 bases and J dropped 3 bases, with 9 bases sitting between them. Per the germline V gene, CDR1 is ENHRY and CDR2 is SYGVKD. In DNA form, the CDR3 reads TGTGCCATCAGTGAGTCAGTAGACTTCTACGAGCAGTACTTC. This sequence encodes CAISESVDFYEQYF.

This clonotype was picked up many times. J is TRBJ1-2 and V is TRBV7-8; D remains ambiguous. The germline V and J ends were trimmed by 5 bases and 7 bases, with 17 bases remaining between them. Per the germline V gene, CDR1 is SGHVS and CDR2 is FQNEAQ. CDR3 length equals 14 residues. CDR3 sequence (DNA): TGTGCCAGCAGCCTGTCAACGGGCCGTGTTGGCTACACCTTC. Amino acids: CASSLSTGRVGYTF.

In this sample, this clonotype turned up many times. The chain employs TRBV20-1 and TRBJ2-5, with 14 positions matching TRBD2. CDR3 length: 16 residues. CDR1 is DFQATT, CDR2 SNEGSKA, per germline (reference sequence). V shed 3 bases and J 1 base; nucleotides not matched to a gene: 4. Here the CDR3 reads CSASPGLAGAQETQYF. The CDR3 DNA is TGCAGTGCTAGTCCGGGACTAGCGGGAGCCCAAGAGACCCAGTACTTC.

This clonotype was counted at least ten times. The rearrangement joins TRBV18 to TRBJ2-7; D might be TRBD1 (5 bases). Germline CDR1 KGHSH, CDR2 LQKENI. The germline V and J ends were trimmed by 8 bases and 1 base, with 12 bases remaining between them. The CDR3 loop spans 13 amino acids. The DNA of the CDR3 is TGTGCCAGCAGCCCTCAGGGATCCTACGAGCAGTACTTC. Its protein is CASSPQGSYEQYF.

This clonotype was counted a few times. The CDR3 region is CASYTGTGGYEQYF. CDR3 bases: TGCGCCAGCTATACCGGGACAGGGGGGTACGAGCAGTACTTC. The V call is TRBV5-1, the J call TRBJ2-7; the match to TRBD1 covers 11 bases. This CDR3 has 14 residues. CDR1 is SGHRS, CDR2 YFSETQ, per germline. Trimming cost V 7 bases and J 4 bases; bases outside gene matches: 7.

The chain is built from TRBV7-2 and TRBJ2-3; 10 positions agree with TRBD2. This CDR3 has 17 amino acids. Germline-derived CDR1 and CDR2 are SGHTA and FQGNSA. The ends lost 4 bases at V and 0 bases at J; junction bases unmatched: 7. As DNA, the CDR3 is TGTGCCAGCAGCTCTTGGACTAGCGGAATAAGCACAGATACGCAGTATTTT. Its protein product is CASSSWTSGISTDTQYF.

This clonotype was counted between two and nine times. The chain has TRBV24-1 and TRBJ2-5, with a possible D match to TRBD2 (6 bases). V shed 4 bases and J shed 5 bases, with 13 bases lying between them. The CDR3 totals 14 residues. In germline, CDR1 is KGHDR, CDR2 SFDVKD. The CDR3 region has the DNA TGTGCCACCAGTGAATCGACTAGTTCGGAGACCCAGTACTTC. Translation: CATSESTSSETQYF.

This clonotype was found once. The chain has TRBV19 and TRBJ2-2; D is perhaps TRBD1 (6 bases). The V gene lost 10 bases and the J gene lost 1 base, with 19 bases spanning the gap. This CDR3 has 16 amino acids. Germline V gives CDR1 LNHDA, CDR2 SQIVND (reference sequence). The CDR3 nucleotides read TGTGCCACCACCCCGGGACACTTTATGAACACCGGGGAGCTGTTTTTT. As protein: CATTPGHFMNTGELFF.

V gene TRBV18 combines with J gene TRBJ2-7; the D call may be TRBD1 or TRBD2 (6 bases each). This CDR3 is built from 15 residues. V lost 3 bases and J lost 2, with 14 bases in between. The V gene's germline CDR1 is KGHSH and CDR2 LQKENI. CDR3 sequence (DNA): TGTGCCAGCTCACCGGAGGGGGTTGCCACCTACGAGCAGTACTTC. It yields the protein CASSPEGVATYEQYF. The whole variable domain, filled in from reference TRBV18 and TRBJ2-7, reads NAGVMQNPRHLVRRRGQEARLRCSPMKGHSHVYWYRQLPEEGLKFMVYLQKENIIDESGMPKERFSAEFPKEGPSILRIQQVVRGDSAAYFCASSPEGVATYEQYFGPGTRLTVT.

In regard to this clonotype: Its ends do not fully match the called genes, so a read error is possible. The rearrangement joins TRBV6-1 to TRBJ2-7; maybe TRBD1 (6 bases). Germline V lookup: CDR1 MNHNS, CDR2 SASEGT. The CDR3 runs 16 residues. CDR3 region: CASFSLGARGSYERYF. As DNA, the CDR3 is TGTGCCAGCTTTTCCCTCGGAGCGAGGGGGTCCTACGAGCGGTACTTC.

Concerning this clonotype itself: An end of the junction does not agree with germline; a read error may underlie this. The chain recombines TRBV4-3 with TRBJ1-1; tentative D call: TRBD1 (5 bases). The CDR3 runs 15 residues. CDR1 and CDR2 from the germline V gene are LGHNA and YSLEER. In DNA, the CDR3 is TGCGTCAGCAGCCAAGATGTGGGGGTCGACACTGAAGCTTTCTTT. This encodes CVSSQDVGVDTEAFF.

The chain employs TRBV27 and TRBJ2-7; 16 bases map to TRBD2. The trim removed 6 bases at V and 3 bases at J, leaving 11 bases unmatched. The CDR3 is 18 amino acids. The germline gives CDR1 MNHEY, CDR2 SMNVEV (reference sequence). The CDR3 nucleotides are TGTGCCAGCAGCTTTAGGGGACTAGCGGGAGGGCTAGGCTACGAGCAGTACTTC. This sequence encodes CASSFRGLAGGLGYEQYF.

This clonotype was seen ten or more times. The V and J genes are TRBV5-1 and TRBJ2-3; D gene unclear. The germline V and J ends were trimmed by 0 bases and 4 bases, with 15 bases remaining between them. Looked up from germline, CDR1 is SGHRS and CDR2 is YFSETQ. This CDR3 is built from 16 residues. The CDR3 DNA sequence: TGCGCCAGCAGCTTGGTAGGTAGGATTCTGTCAGATACGCAGTATTTT. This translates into CASSLVGRILSDTQYF.

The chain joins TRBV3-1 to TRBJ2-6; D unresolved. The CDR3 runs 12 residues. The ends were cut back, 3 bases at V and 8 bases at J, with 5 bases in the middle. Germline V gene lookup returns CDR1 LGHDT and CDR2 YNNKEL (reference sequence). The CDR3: CASSQSTNVLTF. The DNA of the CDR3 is TGTGCCAGCAGCCAGAGTACCAACGTCCTGACTTTC.

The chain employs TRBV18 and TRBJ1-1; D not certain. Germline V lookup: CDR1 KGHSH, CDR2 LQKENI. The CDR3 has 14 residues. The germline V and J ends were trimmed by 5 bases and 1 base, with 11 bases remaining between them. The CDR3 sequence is CASSSSRQNTEAFF. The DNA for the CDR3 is TGTGCCAGCTCATCCTCGAGGCAGAACACTGAAGCTTTCTTT.

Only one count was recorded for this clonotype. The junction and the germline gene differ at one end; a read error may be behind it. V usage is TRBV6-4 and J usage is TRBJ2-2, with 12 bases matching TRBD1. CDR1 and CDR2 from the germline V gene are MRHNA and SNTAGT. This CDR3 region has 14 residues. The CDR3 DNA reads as TGTGCCACCGGGGGACAGGGGGCCACCGGGGAGCTGTCTTTT. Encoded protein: CATGGQGATGELSF.